Detailed here is one TCR beta chain. Authors' analysis steps: From reference gene primer amplification, estimates of nucleated cell counts were derived. Clones were sequenced by immunoSEQ multiplex PCR, and TCRdb holds only the in-frame ones, with some missing. The V and J calls and clone size were taken over from that table, and D and trimming were inferred from the DNA. The table shows around 160,000 clones, with more than 75% occurring only once. This specimen belongs to a study of blood T cell repertoires in COVID-19. On the study more broadly: Samples of COVID-19 (acute and convalescent) were obtained from the United States, Italy and Spain. T cells, B-cell-depleted T cells, or PBMCs provided the cDNA or gDNA that served as material.

Participants' own reports of clinical history determined their cohort assignment. V lost 4 bases to trimming and J lost 3 bases; unmatched junction nucleotides: 11. Germline V gene lookup returns CDR1 SGHNT and CDR2 YYREEE (reference sequence). This CDR3 has 16 amino acids. This TCR was recovered from a woman between 25 and 40 years old with acute COVID-19. The genes are TRBV5-4 and TRBJ2-5, with TRBD2 identical over 8 bases. Sequencing input: PBMCs or T cells enriched from blood (not recorded which). CDR3 coding DNA: TGTGCCAGCAGCGCGGGGACTAGTTCTCGGGAAGAGACCCAGTACTTC. Translated: CASSAGTSSREETQYF.